The sequence of this TCR beta chain was determined in a study of radiotherapy plus CTLA-4 blockade in lung cancer. Whole-study results and caveats: Radiotherapy with ipilimumab was followed by blood expansion of tumor-derived clones. In blood, early T cell clone dynamics reportedly predicted response best, together with interferon-beta.

The method was immunoSEQ multiplex PCR; TCRdb's version includes in-frame clones alone and lacks a portion of them. This repertoire shows about 45,000 clones, about three quarters found once; its top ten account for 3% to 4%. Turning to this clone: Its matching antigen is unknown.

The sample was peripheral blood, taken from a patient treated with radiotherapy plus ipilimumab. The receptor was derived from a human donor with non-small cell lung cancer who had a complete response to radiotherapy plus ipilimumab.

The chain's CDR3 is CASSPRDRFSYEQYF. The DNA of the CDR3 is TGTGCCAGTAGTCCACGGGACAGGTTTTCCTACGAGCAGTACTTC. This rearrangement joins TRBV19 to TRBJ2-7; 8 bases are a match to TRBD1. Germline V gene data show CDR1 as LNHDA and CDR2 as SQIVND (reference sequence). V dropped 5 bases and J dropped 1; count of bases not matched to a gene: 7. The CDR3 runs 15 residues.